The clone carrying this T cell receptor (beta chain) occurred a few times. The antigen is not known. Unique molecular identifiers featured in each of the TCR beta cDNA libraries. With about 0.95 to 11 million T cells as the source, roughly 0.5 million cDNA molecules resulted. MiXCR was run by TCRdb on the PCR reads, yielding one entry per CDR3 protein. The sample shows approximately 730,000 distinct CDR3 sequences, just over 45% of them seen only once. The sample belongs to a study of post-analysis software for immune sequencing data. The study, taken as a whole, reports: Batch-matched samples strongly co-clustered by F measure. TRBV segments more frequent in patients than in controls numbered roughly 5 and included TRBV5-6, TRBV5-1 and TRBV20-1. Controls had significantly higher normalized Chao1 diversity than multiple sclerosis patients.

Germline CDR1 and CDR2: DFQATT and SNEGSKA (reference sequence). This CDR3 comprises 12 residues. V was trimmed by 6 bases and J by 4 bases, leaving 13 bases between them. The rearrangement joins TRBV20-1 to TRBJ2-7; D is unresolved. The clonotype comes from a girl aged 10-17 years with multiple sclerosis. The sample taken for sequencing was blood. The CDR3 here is CSARISGYEQYF. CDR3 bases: TGCAGTGCCCGGATCTCGGGTTACGAGCAGTACTTC.